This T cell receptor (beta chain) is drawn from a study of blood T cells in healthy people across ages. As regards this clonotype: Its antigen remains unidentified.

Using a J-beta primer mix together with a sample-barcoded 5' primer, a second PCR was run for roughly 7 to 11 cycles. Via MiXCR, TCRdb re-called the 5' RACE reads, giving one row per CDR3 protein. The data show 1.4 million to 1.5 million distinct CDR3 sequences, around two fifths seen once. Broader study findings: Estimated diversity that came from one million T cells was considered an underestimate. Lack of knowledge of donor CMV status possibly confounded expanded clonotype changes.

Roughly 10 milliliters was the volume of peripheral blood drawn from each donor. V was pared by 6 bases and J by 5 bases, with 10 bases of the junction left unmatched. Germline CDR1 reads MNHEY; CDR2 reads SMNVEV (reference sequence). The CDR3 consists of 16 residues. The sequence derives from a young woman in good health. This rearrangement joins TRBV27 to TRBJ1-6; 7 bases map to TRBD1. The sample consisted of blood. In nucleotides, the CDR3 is TGTGCCAGCAGGCCGGGGACAGCGGGACATAATTCACCCCTCCACTTT. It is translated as CASRPGTAGHNSPLHF.